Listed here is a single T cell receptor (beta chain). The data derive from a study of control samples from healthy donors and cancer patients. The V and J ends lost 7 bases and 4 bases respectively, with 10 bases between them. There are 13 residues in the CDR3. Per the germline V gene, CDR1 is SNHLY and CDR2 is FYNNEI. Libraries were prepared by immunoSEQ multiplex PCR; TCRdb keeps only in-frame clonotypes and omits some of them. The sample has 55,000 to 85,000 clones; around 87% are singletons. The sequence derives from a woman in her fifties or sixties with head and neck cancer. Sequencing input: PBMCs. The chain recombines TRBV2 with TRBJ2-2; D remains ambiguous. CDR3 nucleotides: TGTGCCAGCAAACAGTCGGGCACCGGGGAGCTGTTTTTT. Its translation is CASKQSGTGELFF.